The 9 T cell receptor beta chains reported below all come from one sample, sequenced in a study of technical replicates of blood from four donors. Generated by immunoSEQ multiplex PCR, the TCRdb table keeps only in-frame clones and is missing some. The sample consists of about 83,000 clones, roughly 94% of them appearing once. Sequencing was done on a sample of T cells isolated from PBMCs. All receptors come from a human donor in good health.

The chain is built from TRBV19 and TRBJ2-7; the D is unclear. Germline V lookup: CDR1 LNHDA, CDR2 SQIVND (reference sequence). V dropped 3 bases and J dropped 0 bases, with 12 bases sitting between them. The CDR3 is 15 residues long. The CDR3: CASSIRVLDSYEQYF. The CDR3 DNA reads TGTGCCAGTAGTATCCGAGTCCTTGACTCCTACGAGCAGTACTTC.

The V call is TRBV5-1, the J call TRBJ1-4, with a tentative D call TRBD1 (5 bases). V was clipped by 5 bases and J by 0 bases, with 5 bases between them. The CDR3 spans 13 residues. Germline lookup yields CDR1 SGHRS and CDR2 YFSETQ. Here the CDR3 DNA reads TGCGCCAGCAGACAGGCAACTAATGAAAAACTGTTTTTT. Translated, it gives CASRQATNEKLFF.

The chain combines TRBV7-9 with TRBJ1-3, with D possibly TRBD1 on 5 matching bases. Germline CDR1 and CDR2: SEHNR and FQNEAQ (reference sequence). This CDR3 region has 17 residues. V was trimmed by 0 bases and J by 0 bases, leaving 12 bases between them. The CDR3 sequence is CASSLAGRDYSGNTIYF. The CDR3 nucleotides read TGTGCCAGCAGCTTAGCTGGTAGGGACTACTCTGGAAACACCATATATTTT.

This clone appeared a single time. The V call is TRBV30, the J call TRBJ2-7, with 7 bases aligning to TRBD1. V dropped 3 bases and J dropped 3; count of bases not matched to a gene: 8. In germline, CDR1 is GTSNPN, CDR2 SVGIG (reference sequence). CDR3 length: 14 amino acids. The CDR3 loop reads CAWRETGKSYEQYF. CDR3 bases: TGTGCCTGGAGGGAGACAGGGAAGAGCTACGAGCAGTACTTC.

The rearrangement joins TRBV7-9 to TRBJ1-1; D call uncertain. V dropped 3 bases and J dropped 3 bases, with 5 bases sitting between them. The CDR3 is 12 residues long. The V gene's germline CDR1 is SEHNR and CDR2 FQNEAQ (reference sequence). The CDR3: CASSFSDTEAFF. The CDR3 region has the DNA TGTGCCAGCAGCTTTTCGGACACTGAAGCTTTCTTT.

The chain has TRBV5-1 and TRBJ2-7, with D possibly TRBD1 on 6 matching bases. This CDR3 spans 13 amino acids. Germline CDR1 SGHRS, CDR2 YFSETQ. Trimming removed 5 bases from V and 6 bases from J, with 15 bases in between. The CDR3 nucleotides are TGCGCCAGCAGTCAAGCACAGGGATTCGAGCAGTACTTC. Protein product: CASSQAQGFEQYF.

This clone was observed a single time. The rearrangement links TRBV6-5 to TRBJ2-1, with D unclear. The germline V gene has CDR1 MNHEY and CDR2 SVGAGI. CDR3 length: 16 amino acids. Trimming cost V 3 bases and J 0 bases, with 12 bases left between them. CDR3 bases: TGTGCCAGCAGTTATTTAAGCTATAGCTCCTACAATGAGCAGTTCTTC. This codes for CASSYLSYSSYNEQFF.

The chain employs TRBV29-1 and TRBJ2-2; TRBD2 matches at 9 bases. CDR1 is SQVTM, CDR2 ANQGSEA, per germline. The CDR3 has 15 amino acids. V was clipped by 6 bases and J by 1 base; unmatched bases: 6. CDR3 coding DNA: TGCAGCGTGCAGACTAGCGGAAAGAACACCGGGGAGCTGTTTTTT. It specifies CSVQTSGKNTGELFF.

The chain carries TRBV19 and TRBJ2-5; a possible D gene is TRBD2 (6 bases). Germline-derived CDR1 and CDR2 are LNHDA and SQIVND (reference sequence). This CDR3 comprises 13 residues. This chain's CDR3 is CASGVGAGETQYF. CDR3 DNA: TGTGCTTCGGGAGTAGGGGCGGGCGAGACCCAGTACTTC.